Listed below are T cell receptor beta chains from one sample, sequenced in a study of blood T cell repertoires in COVID-19. Sequenced by immunoSEQ multiplex PCR; TCRdb stores in-frame clones only, minus some. The sample has a few hundred thousand clones; 88% are singletons. Specimen: peripheral blood. Receptors originate from a man aged 18 to 29 with active or convalescent COVID-19. CDR3s include the opening cysteine and the closing phenylalanine or tryptophan. The D gene is left open where the match is weak. The size of a clone is reported for some rows only, either as once, few or many, or as a class for expanded clones.

>NA|few|TRBJ1-6|TRBV7-9
CASSVTGNNSPLHF
TGTGCCAGCAGCGTCACAGGGAATAATTCACCCCTCCACTTT
>NA|NA|TRBJ1-4|TRBV5-1
CASREAATNEKLFF
TGCGCCAGCAGGGAAGCGGCTACCAATGAAAAACTGTTTTTT
>NA|NA|TRBJ2-5|TRBV13
CASSLRVESQETQYF
TGTGCCAGCAGCCTGAGGGTGGAGAGCCAGGAGACCCAGTACTTC
>NA|NA|TRBJ1-6|TRBV5-4
CASSLGPIYNSPLHF
TGTGCCAGCAGCTTGGGGCCGATCTATAATTCACCCCTCCACTTT
>TRBD1|NA|TRBJ1-1|TRBV6-5
CASSYGRGRVLSEAFF
TGTGCCAGCAGTTATGGTAGGGGGCGAGTTCTGTCTGAAGCTTTCTTT
>TRBD1|NA|TRBJ1-1|TRBV27
CASSRSPTGAAEAFF
TGTGCCAGCAGCCGAAGCCCGACAGGGGCGGCTGAAGCTTTCTTT
>NA|NA|TRBJ1-1|TRBV7-2
CASSLVARATEAFF
TGTGCCAGCAGCTTAGTTGCGAGGGCCACTGAAGCTTTCTTT
>TRBD1|few|TRBJ1-5|TRBV12-3/TRBV12-4
CASTPDRAQPQHF
TGTGCCAGCACCCCCGACAGGGCTCAGCCCCAGCATTTT
>TRBD2|NA|TRBJ2-3|TRBV27
CASSLSGLADTQYF
TGTGCCAGCAGTTTATCAGGACTAGCAGATACGCAGTATTTT
>TRBD1|NA|TRBJ2-1|TRBV19
CASLGTEGYNEQFF
TGTGCCAGTCTCGGGACAGAGGGCTACAATGAGCAGTTCTTC
>TRBD1|few|TRBJ1-5|TRBV2
CASSATGGNQPQHF
TGTGCCAGCAGTGCGACAGGGGGCAATCAGCCCCAGCATTTT
>NA|NA|TRBJ2-2|TRBV5-1
CASSLDGGADTGELFF
TGCGCCAGCAGCTTGGATGGGGGCGCGGACACCGGGGAGCTGTTTTTT
>NA|NA|TRBJ1-5|TRBV5-1
CASSLSGGGQPQHF
TGCGCCAGCAGCTTGTCGGGGGGAGGTCAGCCCCAGCATTTT
>TRBD2|once|TRBJ2-7|TRBV7-9
CASSLSSGGTYEQYF
TGTGCCAGCAGCTTATCTAGCGGGGGGACCTACGAGCAGTACTTC
>NA|NA|TRBJ2-7|TRBV27
CASSFFREQYF
TGTGCCAGCAGTTTCTTCCGGGAGCAGTACTTC
>NA|NA|TRBJ1-5|TRBV2
CASSEGQNQPQHF
TGTGCCAGCAGTGAAGGACAGAATCAGCCCCAGCATTTT
>NA|NA|TRBJ2-7|TRBV19
CASRSRGGDYEQYF
TGTGCCAGCCGATCAAGGGGTGGCGACTACGAGCAGTACTTC
>NA|NA|TRBJ1-1|TRBV9
CASSGPGSTEAFF
TGTGCCAGCAGCGGCCCGGGGAGCACTGAAGCTTTCTTT
>TRBD1|NA|TRBJ1-1|TRBV4-3
CASSPIQGAWAFF
TGCGCCAGCAGCCCAATTCAGGGGGCCTGGGCTTTCTTT
>TRBD2|NA|TRBJ2-7|TRBV5-1
CASSLSGGPVEQYF
TGCGCCAGCAGCTTGTCGGGGGGGCCGGTCGAGCAGTACTTC
>TRBD1|many|TRBJ2-7|TRBV11-2
CASSLLGGTGLYEQYF
TGTGCCAGCAGTCTTTTGGGCGGGACAGGGTTATACGAGCAGTACTTC
>NA|NA|TRBJ2-7|TRBV5-1
CASSLLQGNYEQYF
TGCGCCAGCAGCTTGTTACAGGGAAACTACGAGCAGTACTTC
>TRBD2|NA|TRBJ2-7|TRBV11-2
CASSLGPGGTYEQYF
TGTGCCAGCAGCTTAGGCCCGGGGGGGACCTACGAGCAGTACTTC
>TRBD1|NA|TRBJ1-4|TRBV6-5
CASRVTGGDEKLFF
TGTGCCAGCAGGGTCACAGGGGGCGATGAAAAACTGTTTTTT
>TRBD2|NA|TRBJ2-2|TRBV4-1
CASRSTSGGNTGELFF
TGCGCCAGCAGGTCTACTAGCGGGGGGAACACCGGGGAGCTGTTTTTT